Here is one TCR beta chain with its context. This sample is part of a study of blood T cell repertoires in COVID-19. Study-level background: From T cells, B-cell-depleted T cells, or PBMCs came the material, which was cDNA or gDNA.

V shed 3 bases and J 11 bases; nucleotides not matched to a gene: 14. The germline gives CDR1 SGHTS, CDR2 YDEGEE. This CDR3 has 16 amino acids. Original processing methods: Quantification of nucleated cells was approximated via reference gene primer amplification. Profiled with immunoSEQ multiplex PCR; TCRdb holds only in-frame clones, not every one. V and J calls and clone size are those listed in that table; D and trimming were worked out from the DNA. In the table there are around 200,000 clones, about 85% of which are singletons. This receptor was obtained from a man aged 40-50 years with acute or convalescent COVID-19. J is TRBJ1-6 and V is TRBV5-8, with 7 bases matching TRBD1. Sequencing was done on a sample of peripheral blood. CDR3 bases: TGTGCCAGCAGCTGGAGACAGGGATCGGATGGTGCACCCCTCCACTTT. Translation gives CASSWRQGSDGAPLHF.